This TCR beta chain comes out of a study of T cell clones after liver transplantation. V was clipped by 3 bases and J by 0 bases, with 6 bases between them. The CDR3 spans 14 residues. Germline-derived CDR1 and CDR2 are KGHSH and LQKENI. To note about this clone: The same CDR3 can be traced to other DNA sequences in this sample.

The method was immunoSEQ multiplex PCR; TCRdb's version includes in-frame clones alone and lacks a portion of them. The sample yields 68,000 or so clones, roughly 80% seen once. This chain connects TRBV18 to TRBJ1-5; possibly TRBD1 for D (5 bases). The sequencing used CD4+ T cells from blood, collected before liver transplant. This receptor was taken from a human donor who received a liver transplant. This CDR3 is CASSPQGSNQPQHF. In nucleotides, the CDR3 is TGTGCCAGCTCACCTCAGGGTAGCAATCAGCCCCAGCATTTT.